This paragraph covers one T cell receptor beta chain sequence. Antigen: not known. The sample is drawn from a study of cytomegalovirus exposure and HLA in healthy donors. Study-wide results and caveats: One later analysis reportedly identified an Asian-associated ancestry cluster that showed fewer N-insertions than the approximately 670-donor mean. Apparent HLA restriction characterized most CMV-associated TCR beta chains in a later analysis. Follow-up analysis found HLA locus-dependent TCR association rates, highest for DRB1 and lowest for HLA-C. Earlier analysis yielded a pattern in which most TCR beta V segments were productive about 90% or about 30% of the time.

CDR3 length: 15 amino acids. Germline V lookup: CDR1 SGHDT, CDR2 YYEEEE. V was pared by 4 bases and J by 2 bases, with 13 bases between. PCR amplification relied on 60 Vbeta primers (plus 13 Jbeta primers). Using immunoSEQ multiplex PCR, the repertoire was profiled, and TCRdb retains in-frame clones only, with some absent. The profile shows about 160,000 clones, roughly 82% of them singletons. The source material was PBMCs. The chain uses TRBV5-6 and TRBJ1-3, with D possibly TRBD1 on 6 matching bases. This TCR came from a man aged 50-60 years in good health and CMV-seropositive. The CDR3 coding sequence is TGTGCCAGCAGCCCCGGGTCAGGGGCTGGAAACACCATATATTTT. Amino acid sequence: CASSPGSGAGNTIYF.